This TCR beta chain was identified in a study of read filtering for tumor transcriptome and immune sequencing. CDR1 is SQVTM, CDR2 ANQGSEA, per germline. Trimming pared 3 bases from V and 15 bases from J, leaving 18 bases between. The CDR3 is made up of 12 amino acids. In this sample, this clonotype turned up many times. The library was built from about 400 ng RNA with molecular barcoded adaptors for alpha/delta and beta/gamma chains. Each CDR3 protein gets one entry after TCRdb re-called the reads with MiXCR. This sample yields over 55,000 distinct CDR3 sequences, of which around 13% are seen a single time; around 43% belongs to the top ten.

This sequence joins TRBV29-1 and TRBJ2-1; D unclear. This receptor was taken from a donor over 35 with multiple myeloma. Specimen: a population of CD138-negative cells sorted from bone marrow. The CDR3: CSVEPYVGSWFF. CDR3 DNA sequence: TGCAGCGTTGAGCCTTATGTAGGGTCCTGGTTCTTC.